What follows are 4 T cell receptor beta chains derived from one specimen sequenced in a study of technical replicates of blood from several donors. Generated by immunoSEQ multiplex PCR, the TCRdb table keeps only in-frame clones and is missing some. This table has 95,000 to 100,000 clones, 90% to 97% appearing once. Sequenced material: T cells isolated from PBMCs. These receptors were collected from a human donor in good health.

V and J are TRBV29-1 and TRBJ2-7, with 9 bases aligning to TRBD1. The J segment lost 5 bases and the V segment lost 3 bases, leaving 11 bases of the junction unmatched. Per germline, CDR1 SQVTM and CDR2 ANQGSEA. The CDR3 consists of 15 residues. The CDR3 sequence: CSVEFPGTGFHEQYF. CDR3 bases: TGCAGCGTTGAGTTTCCCGGGACAGGGTTCCACGAGCAGTACTTC.

The chain recombines TRBV27 with TRBJ2-1; D is unclear. CDR3 length equals 13 residues. Trimming took off 0 bases at V and 12 bases at J, with 12 bases between the two ends. Germline V lookup: CDR1 MNHEY, CDR2 SMNVEV (reference sequence). The CDR3 loop reads CASSLSRSMGQFF. The CDR3 nucleotides read TGTGCCAGCAGTTTATCGAGGAGTATGGGGCAGTTCTTC.

The chain employs TRBV27 and TRBJ1-5, with D possibly matching TRBD1 (6 bases). The CDR3 is made up of 15 amino acids. Per the germline V gene, CDR1 is MNHEY and CDR2 is SMNVEV (reference sequence). V shed 6 bases and J shed 2 bases, with 14 bases lying between them. The DNA for the CDR3 is TGTGCCAGCAGCCCCACAGGGTATCGCAATCAGCCCCAGCATTTT. Residues: CASSPTGYRNQPQHF.

V and J are TRBV25-1 and TRBJ1-2; 8 bases fit TRBD1. Looked up from germline, CDR1 is MGHDK and CDR2 is SYGVNS. There are 17 residues in the CDR3. Trimming took 4 bases from V and 1 from J; bases not matched to a gene: 11. The CDR3 protein is CASSGGQGGILNYGYTF. In nucleotides, the CDR3 is TGTGCCAGCAGTGGAGGACAGGGAGGGATCCTTAACTATGGCTACACCTTC.